This entry lists 20 T cell receptor beta chains sequenced from one sample in a study of human T cells and chemical hapten exposure. Stated time point: healthy volunteer bleed at 2 weeks. It was unfractionated whole blood from which total RNA was extracted. TCRdb processed the RACE reads anew with MiXCR; each CDR3 protein has one entry. The repertoire holds some 120,000 distinct CDR3 sequences, approximately 9% seen once, with around 1.9% in the top ten. Material for sequencing was whole blood. Receptors were obtained from a male donor in good health. Some clones in this sample may be carry-over from other donors' samples.

The rearrangement uses TRBV5-1 and TRBJ2-5; 11 positions match TRBD2. Germline V gives CDR1 SGHRS, CDR2 YFSETQ. The length of the CDR3 is 16 residues. Unmatched junction bases numbered 2, after V lost 0 bases and J lost 1 base. CDR3 sequence reads: CASSLGTSGFQETQYF. CDR3 DNA sequence: TGCGCCAGCAGCTTGGGGACTAGCGGGTTCCAAGAGACCCAGTACTTC.

This clonotype was counted at least ten times. V and J are TRBV25-1 and TRBJ2-5; the match to TRBD1 covers 8 bases. The ends lost 4 bases at V and 5 bases at J; junction bases unmatched: 9. There are 15 residues in the CDR3. Germline-derived CDR1 and CDR2 are MGHDK and SYGVNS. The CDR3 protein is CASSVTGGSAETQYF. The CDR3 DNA sequence: TGTGCCAGCAGTGTTACAGGGGGTAGTGCGGAGACCCAGTACTTC.

The CDR3 DNA reads TGTGCCAGCAGCCCACGGACAGGTTACTCCTTGAGGACTGAAGCTTTCTTT. Translation: CASSPRTGYSLRTEAFF. The chain combines TRBV5-6 with TRBJ1-1, with TRBD1 matching over 7 bases. V trimming: 4 bases; J trimming: 5 bases; junction bases outside the gene matches: 17. CDR3 length: 17 residues. The germline gives CDR1 SGHDT, CDR2 YYEEEE.

The table lists this clonotype with a few counts. This chain uses TRBV7-9 with TRBJ1-1; 7 bases are a match to TRBD1. This CDR3 spans 14 amino acids. The V and J ends lost 7 bases and 7 bases, in that order; junction bases with no gene match: 12. CDR1 is SEHNR and CDR2 is FQNEAQ in the germline V gene (reference sequence). CDR3 nucleotides: TGTGCCAGCACCGCTCCGTCGGGACAGAGTGAAGCTTTCTTT. This encodes CASTAPSGQSEAFF.

This clonotype was counted between two and nine times. The chain joins TRBV5-1 to TRBJ2-7; D may be TRBD1 (6 bases). CDR1 is SGHRS, CDR2 YFSETQ, per germline. Between the trimmed V and J ends, which lost 3 bases and 2 bases, there was a span of 15 bases. There are 15 residues in the CDR3. CDR3: CASSWSTGTTYEQYF. The DNA of the CDR3 is TGCGCCAGCAGCTGGTCGACAGGAACAACCTACGAGCAGTACTTC.

The rearrangement links TRBV5-1 to TRBJ2-7; 9 bases map to TRBD1. V lost 0 bases to trimming and J lost 0 bases; unmatched junction nucleotides: 7. This CDR3 is 17 amino acids long. Per the germline V gene, CDR1 is SGHRS and CDR2 is YFSETQ. CDR3 sequence: CASSLEATGGRSYEQYF. Here the CDR3 DNA reads TGCGCCAGCAGCTTGGAAGCGACAGGGGGACGCTCCTACGAGCAGTACTTC.

The chain has TRBV4-3 and TRBJ2-1, with a tentative D call TRBD2 (6 bases). The V and J ends lost 2 bases and 0 bases respectively, with 14 bases between them. The germline gives CDR1 LGHNA, CDR2 YSLEER. The CDR3 extends over 17 amino acids. DNA for the CDR3: TGCGCCAGCAGCCAATCACTAGCCCCCCGCTCCTACAATGAGCAGTTCTTC. Amino acids: CASSQSLAPRSYNEQFF.

This clonotype was counted a few times. This chain uses TRBV20-1 with TRBJ2-7; maybe TRBD1 (6 bases). The CDR3 runs to 14 residues. Germline V gene lookup returns CDR1 DFQATT and CDR2 SNEGSKA (reference sequence). V was clipped by 1 base and J by 2 bases, with 12 bases between them. The DNA of the CDR3 is TGCAGTGCTAGAGCCCGTACAGGGCCCTACGAGCAGTACTTC. Protein: CSARARTGPYEQYF.

This clonotype was counted many times. CDR3 in amino acids: CASRPGTGGTNGYTF. DNA of the CDR3: TGTGCCAGCAGACCCGGGACAGGGGGGACCAATGGCTACACCTTC. The gene calls are TRBV12-3 or TRBV12-4 and TRBJ1-2; 11 nucleotides agree with TRBD1. V shed 6 bases, J shed 6 bases, and the junction held 9 bases outside the gene matches. CDR3 size: 15 residues.

The chain carries TRBV7-9 and TRBJ2-6; D gene uncertain. This CDR3 region has 16 residues. V was trimmed by 2 bases and J by 0 bases, leaving 8 bases between them. Per germline, CDR1 SEHNR and CDR2 FQNEAQ (reference sequence). The CDR3 region has the DNA TGTGCCAGCAGCTTACTCCCCTCCTCTGGGGCCAACGTCCTGACTTTC. It specifies CASSLLPSSGANVLTF.

The V and J genes are TRBV12-3 or TRBV12-4 and TRBJ2-7, with a weak D call TRBD2 (5 bases). This CDR3 is 14 amino acids long. Trimming took 3 bases from V and 1 from J, leaving 10 bases between them. The CDR3 DNA sequence: TGTGCCAGCAGTTTTGCGAGAGGGTCCTACGAGCAGTACTTC. Its translation: CASSFARGSYEQYF.

This chain uses TRBV19 with TRBJ2-7; the D is unclear. Trimming left V 1 base short and J 3 bases short, with 10 bases between. This CDR3 region has 14 residues. The germline V gene has CDR1 LNHDA and CDR2 SQIVND (reference sequence). The CDR3 is CASSIVHGGYEQYF. The CDR3 DNA sequence: TGTGCCAGTAGTATAGTACACGGCGGCTACGAGCAGTACTTC.

The chain employs TRBV11-2 and TRBJ2-1; 9 positions match TRBD2. CDR1 SGHAT and CDR2 FQNNGV come from the germline V gene. The CDR3 length is 15 residues. The junction had 0 bases not matched to a gene; V was cut back by 0 bases and J by 3 bases. CDR3 region: CASSLDSGSYNEQFF. The CDR3 coding sequence is TGTGCCAGCAGCTTAGATAGCGGGAGCTACAATGAGCAGTTCTTC.

The V and J genes are TRBV9 and TRBJ2-3; D gene unclear. The length of the CDR3 is 15 residues. Trimming removed 4 bases at V and 0 bases at J, with 12 bases between. From germline, CDR1 is SGDLS and CDR2 YYNGEE. This chain's CDR3 is CASSPRRLSTDTQYF. Written as DNA, the CDR3 is TGTGCCAGCAGCCCCCGGCGGCTAAGCACAGATACGCAGTATTTT.

In this sample, this clonotype turned up many times. The chain has TRBV19 and TRBJ2-7, with TRBD1 matching over 11 bases. Looked up from germline, CDR1 is LNHDA and CDR2 is SQIVND (reference sequence). V was pared by 5 bases and J by 2 bases, with 5 bases of the junction left unmatched. This CDR3 spans 15 amino acids. The CDR3 protein is CASSPGTGGTYEQYF. The CDR3 nucleotides read TGTGCCAGTAGTCCCGGGACAGGGGGGACCTACGAGCAGTACTTC. The variable domain in full, with the rest retrieved from reference TRBV19 and TRBJ2-7, is DGGITQSPKYLFRKEGQNVTLSCEQNLNHDAMYWYRQDPGQGLRLIYYSQIVNDFQKGDIAEGYSVSREKKESFPLTVTSAQKNPTAFYLCASSPGTGGTYEQYFGPGTRLTVT.

Here the CDR3 DNA reads TGTGCCAGCAGTAGGGACAGGTCGAGCTCCTACGAGCAGTACTTC. Its protein is CASSRDRSSSYEQYF. This sequence joins TRBV6-5 and TRBJ2-7, with TRBD1 identical over 8 bases. Germline trimming cut 5 bases from V and 0 bases from J; bases unmatched to any gene: 6. The CDR3 spans 15 residues. Germline CDR1 is MNHEY and CDR2 is SVGAGI.

This clonotype occurred a few times. The V and J genes are TRBV28 and TRBJ1-3; the D gene is possibly TRBD1 (5 bases). The CDR3 consists of 16 residues. V lost 2 bases to trimming and J lost 9 bases, with 20 bases between them. Germline V lookup: CDR1 MDHEN, CDR2 SYDVKM. The CDR3 here is CASSLQKGAVGPTIYF. The CDR3 nucleotides are TGTGCCAGCAGTTTACAAAAAGGGGCAGTTGGGCCCACCATATATTTT.

The rearrangement uses TRBV19 and TRBJ2-7, with 9 bases lining up with TRBD1. The V segment lost 5 bases and the J segment 4 bases; nucleotides outside the gene matches: 9. Germline loops: CDR1 LNHDA, CDR2 SQIVND (reference sequence). The CDR3 contains 15 residues. The CDR3 is CASSALRGQGYEQYF. The CDR3 coding sequence is TGTGCCAGTAGTGCCCTTCGGGGACAGGGTTACGAGCAGTACTTC. The whole variable domain, filled in from reference TRBV19 and TRBJ2-7, reads DGGITQSPKYLFRKEGQNVTLSCEQNLNHDAMYWYRQDPGQGLRLIYYSQIVNDFQKGDIAEGYSVSREKKESFPLTVTSAQKNPTAFYLCASSALRGQGYEQYFGPGTRLTVT.

The table lists this clonotype with many counts. DNA of the CDR3: TGCGCCAGCAGCTTGGCCAGAAACACAGATACGCAGTATTTT. Translating it yields CASSLARNTDTQYF. V is TRBV5-1 and J is TRBJ2-3; D not certain. V dropped 0 bases and J dropped 2 bases, with 7 bases sitting between them. The CDR3 length is 14 residues. Germline assignment: CDR1 SGHRS and CDR2 YFSETQ. Full variable domain (remainder filled in from reference TRBV5-1 and TRBJ2-3): KAGVTQTPRYLIKTRGQQVTLSCSPISGHRSVSWYQQTPGQGLQFLFEYFSETQRNKGNFPGRFSGRQFSNSRSEMNVSTLELGDSALYLCASSLARNTDTQYFGPGTRLTVL.

This clonotype showed up just a few times. This sequence joins TRBV12-3 or TRBV12-4 and TRBJ2-7; 10 bases line up with TRBD2. The V gene end was trimmed by 5 bases and the J gene end by 1 base; junction bases not matched to a gene: 5. CDR3 length: 15 amino acids. The CDR3 DNA reads as TGTGCCAGCAGTCCTGGGACTAGCGTGTCCTACGAGCAGTACTTC. Its protein product is CASSPGTSVSYEQYF.